Listed below are T cell receptor beta chains from one sample, sequenced in a study of blood T cells in healthy people across ages. From the 5' RACE reads, TCRdb called clonotypes with MiXCR, one entry per CDR3 protein. The sample includes roughly 1,800,000 distinct CDR3 sequences, around half of them seen just once. The source material was blood. The receptors stem from a woman between 40 and 55 years old in good health. Each CDR3 is given with its conserved first and last residue. Each record gives: clone size, V gene, J gene, CDR3 protein. Size is stated for part of the rows, as once, few or many counts, or as a class when the clone is expanded.

size: many
V: TRBV5-1
J: TRBJ2-7
CDR3: CASSRTVSYEQYF

size: few
V: TRBV21-1
J: TRBJ1-2
CDR3: CASSKLGNRLYGYTF

size: -
V: TRBV3-1
J: TRBJ2-6
CDR3: CASSQVELASVGANVLTF

size: -
V: TRBV14
J: TRBJ2-1
CDR3: CASSRSSVAEQFF

size: -
V: TRBV6-5
J: TRBJ1-4
CDR3: CASSYRDRGQRKLFF

size: few
V: TRBV7-2
J: TRBJ2-5
CDR3: CASSLGLGAGGETQYF

size: -
V: TRBV5-6
J: TRBJ2-1
CDR3: CASSGGQGVDEQFF

size: few
V: TRBV4-1
J: TRBJ2-1
CDR3: CASSQVGTSGGYEQFF

size: -
V: TRBV11-2
J: TRBJ1-1
CDR3: CASILDRGHTEAFF

size: -
V: TRBV9
J: TRBJ2-3
CDR3: CASSGPRQRGTDTQYF

size: once
V: TRBV20-1
J: TRBJ2-3
CDR3: CSADRLAGNTDTQYF

size: -
V: TRBV6-1
J: TRBJ1-2
CDR3: CASSPPTRIRGTTTSNYGYTF

size: -
V: TRBV11-2
J: TRBJ2-7
CDR3: CASSKGRTCEQYF

size: -
V: TRBV7-7
J: TRBJ2-1
CDR3: CASSPAWDTEKYNEQFF

size: few
V: TRBV15
J: TRBJ2-7
CDR3: CATSPGSSEQYF

size: few
V: TRBV13
J: TRBJ2-7
CDR3: CASSKAGQGAHEQYF

size: -
V: TRBV7-2
J: TRBJ2-1
CDR3: CASSLLPEAGRNEQFF

size: -
V: TRBV6-6
J: TRBJ1-1
CDR3: CASNPGRPSEAFF

size: -
V: TRBV6-1
J: TRBJ2-1
CDR3: CASSGSPGSWYEQFF

size: -
V: TRBV10-2
J: TRBJ2-5
CDR3: CASRAPDTQETQYF

size: -
V: TRBV5-1
J: TRBJ1-6
CDR3: CASSFIIGSGETTPLHF

size: -
V: TRBV6-2/TRBV6-3
J: TRBJ1-3
CDR3: CASGEGPSSGNTIYF

size: -
V: TRBV20-1
J: TRBJ2-1
CDR3: CSARSLVAGEQFF

size: -
V: TRBV7-2
J: TRBJ2-7
CDR3: CASSLALGSPYEQYF

size: once
V: TRBV4-2
J: TRBJ2-3
CDR3: CASREAGSTDTQYF

size: once
V: TRBV7-2
J: TRBJ1-2
CDR3: CAVFPGQGASYYGYTF

size: -
V: TRBV4-1
J: TRBJ1-2
CDR3: CASSQEVTGTNYGYTF

size: few
V: TRBV29-1
J: TRBJ2-3
CDR3: CSAPLGGSTDTQYF

size: -
V: TRBV20-1
J: TRBJ2-3
CDR3: CSASFSGGVDTQYF

size: -
V: TRBV5-1
J: TRBJ2-1
CDR3: CASSLVARGTYNEQFF

size: -
V: TRBV10-3
J: TRBJ2-5
CDR3: CAISGSGETQYF

size: -
V: TRBV20-1
J: TRBJ2-3
CDR3: CSASELVAVDTQYF